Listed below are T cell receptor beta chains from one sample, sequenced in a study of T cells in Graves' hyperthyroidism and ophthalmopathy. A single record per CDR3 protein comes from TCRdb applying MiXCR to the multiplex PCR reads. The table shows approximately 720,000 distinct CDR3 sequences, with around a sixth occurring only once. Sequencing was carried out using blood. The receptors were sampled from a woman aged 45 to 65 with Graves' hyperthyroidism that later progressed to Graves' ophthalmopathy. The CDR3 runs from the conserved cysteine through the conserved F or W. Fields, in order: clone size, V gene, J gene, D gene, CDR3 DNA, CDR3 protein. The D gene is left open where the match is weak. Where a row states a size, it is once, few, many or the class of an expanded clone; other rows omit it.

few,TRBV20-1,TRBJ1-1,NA,TGCAGTGCTAGAGATCAACTGGGAGAAGCTTTCTTT,CSARDQLGEAFF
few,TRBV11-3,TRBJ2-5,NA,TGTGCCAGCAGCTTTCAGGGGCCTCAAGGGACCCAGTACTTC,CASSFQGPQGTQYF
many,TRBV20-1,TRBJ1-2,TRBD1,TGCAGTGCCCTAACAGGGGACTATGGCTACACCTTC,CSALTGDYGYTF
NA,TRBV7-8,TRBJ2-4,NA,TGTGCCAGCAGCGCCAAAGGGGGGTTAGCCAAAAACATTCAGTACTTC,CASSAKGGLAKNIQYF
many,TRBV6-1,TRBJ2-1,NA,TGTGCCAGCAGTGAAAAACGGGGGAGGTCCTACAATGAGCAGTTCTTC,CASSEKRGRSYNEQFF
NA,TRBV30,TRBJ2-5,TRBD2,TGTGCCTGGAGCGGCGTGGCTAGCGGGGGAGCTGCCTTATTCCAGTACTTC,CAWSGVASGGAALFQYF
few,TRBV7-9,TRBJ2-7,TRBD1,TGTGCCAGCAGAGGAGGGACAGGGGGTGAGCAGTACTTC,CASRGGTGGEQYF
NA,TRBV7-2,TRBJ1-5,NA,TGTGCCAGCAGCTTATCGGACCTTAATCAGCCCCAGCATTTT,CASSLSDLNQPQHF
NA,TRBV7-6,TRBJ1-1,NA,TGTGCCAGCAGCCTCGGGGGGGAGCACACTGAAGCTTTCTTT,CASSLGGEHTEAFF
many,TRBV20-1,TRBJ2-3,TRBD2,TGCAGTGCTAGACCCCGAGGGTTCCTAGCGGGGGGGCTCACAGATACGCAGTATTTT,CSARPRGFLAGGLTDTQYF
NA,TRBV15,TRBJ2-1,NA,TGTGCCACCAGCAGAGATCAGGGCGGGGCCTACAATGAGCAGGTCTTC,CATSRDQGGAYNEQVF
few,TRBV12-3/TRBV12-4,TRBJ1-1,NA,TGTGCCAGCAGTTTCCAGGGCGCGGGCACTGAAGCTTTCTTT,CASSFQGAGTEAFF
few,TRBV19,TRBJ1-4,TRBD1,TGTGCCAGTAGCTCGCCGAGGGGGCCGGGGGATGAAAAACTGTTTTTT,CASSSPRGPGDEKLFF
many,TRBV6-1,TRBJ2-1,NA,TGTGCCAGCAGTTTGGGTCAACAGGGACACCCGTTCTTC,CASSLGQQGHPFF
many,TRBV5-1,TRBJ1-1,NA,TGCGCCAGCAGCTTAGTCGTATACGGGATGAACACTGAAGCTTTCTTT,CASSLVVYGMNTEAFF
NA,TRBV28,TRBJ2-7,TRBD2,TGTGCCAGCAGTTTTGGTGTTCCGAGCCTTATAGCGGGTTCCTACGAGCAGTACTTC,CASSFGVPSLIAGSYEQYF
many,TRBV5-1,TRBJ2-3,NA,TGCGCCAGCAGCTTGGGTCTCGGCACAGATACGCAGTATTTT,CASSLGLGTDTQYF
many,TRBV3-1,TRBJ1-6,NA,TGTGCCAGCAGCCAAGCGGCAGGGCCTTCACCCCTCCACTTT,CASSQAAGPSPLHF
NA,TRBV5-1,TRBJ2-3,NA,TGCGCCAGCAGTCCCCCGAACAGGGGCACAGATACGCAGTATTTT,CASSPPNRGTDTQYF
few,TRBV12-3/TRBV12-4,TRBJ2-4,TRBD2,TGTGCCAGCAACCGGGGGGGGCAAAACATTCAGTACTTC,CASNRGGQNIQYF
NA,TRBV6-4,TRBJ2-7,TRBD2,TGTGCCAGCAGCGCCCGGGAGGGTGGCTACGAGCAGTACTTC,CASSAREGGYEQYF
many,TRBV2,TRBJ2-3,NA,TGTGCCAGCAGGCTGACCGGACAGCGGGCCACAGATACGCAGTATTTT,CASRLTGQRATDTQYF
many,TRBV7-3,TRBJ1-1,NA,TGTGCCAGCAGCTACGGGGGGGGCACTGAAGCTTTCTTT,CASSYGGGTEAFF
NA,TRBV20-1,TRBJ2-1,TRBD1,TGCAGTGCTCCGTCAGGGGGCAGGGATGAGCAGTTCTTC,CSAPSGGRDEQFF
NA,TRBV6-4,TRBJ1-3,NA,TGTGCCAGCAGTGAAATGAGACCGATAGGAAACACCATATATTTT,CASSEMRPIGNTIYF
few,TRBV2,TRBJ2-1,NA,TGTGCCAGCAGTGAAGGGAACAGGGTCTATGAGCAGTTCTTC,CASSEGNRVYEQFF
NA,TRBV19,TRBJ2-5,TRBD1,TGTGCCAGTAGTAAGACAGGGGGAGAGACCCAGTACTTC,CASSKTGGETQYF
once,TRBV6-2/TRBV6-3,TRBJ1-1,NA,TGTGCCAGCAGTTACTCGACAGCGGCGGAGGTGCGGGCTTTCTTT,CASSYSTAAEVRAFF
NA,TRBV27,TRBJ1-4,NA,TGTGCCAGCAGTTTTCTACAGACCAAGGAAAAACTGTTTTTT,CASSFLQTKEKLFF
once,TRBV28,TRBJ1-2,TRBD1,TGTGCCAGCAGTTCCGGGACAGGGATGATAGGCTACACCTTC,CASSSGTGMIGYTF
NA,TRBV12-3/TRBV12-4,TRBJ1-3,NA,TGTGCCAGCAGTTTAGCAGGGGTCTCTGGAAACACCATATATTTT,CASSLAGVSGNTIYF
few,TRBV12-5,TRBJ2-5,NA,TGTGCTAGTGGTTTGGTAGGGGGGTACCAAGAGACCCAGTACTTC,CASGLVGGYQETQYF
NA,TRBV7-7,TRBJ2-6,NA,TGTGCTAGCAGCTTGGGACAACACTCTGGGGCCAACGTCCTGACTTTC,CASSLGQHSGANVLTF
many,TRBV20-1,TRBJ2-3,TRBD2,TGCAGTACCGTCCCCCGGACTAGACTTAGCACAGATACGCAGTATTTT,CSTVPRTRLSTDTQYF
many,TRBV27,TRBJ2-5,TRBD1,TGTGCCAGCAGTTCGGACAGGGGGACTTTGGGGGCGACCCAGTACTTC,CASSSDRGTLGATQYF
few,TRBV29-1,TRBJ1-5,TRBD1,TGCAGCGTTGCCGACGACAGGGGTAATCAGCCCCAGCATTTT,CSVADDRGNQPQHF
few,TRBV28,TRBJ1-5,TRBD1,TGTGCCAGCAGTTTCCCCGAGACAGGGGTTAAGCCCCAGCATTTT,CASSFPETGVKPQHF
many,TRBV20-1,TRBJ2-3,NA,TGCAACGTCAAAAGAACAGATACGCAGTATTTT,CNVKRTDTQYF
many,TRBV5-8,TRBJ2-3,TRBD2,TGTGCCAGCAGCGACACTGGACTAGCGAGGGCAGATACGCAGTATTTT,CASSDTGLARADTQYF
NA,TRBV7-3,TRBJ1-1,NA,TGTGCCAGCAGCCCTAATGTGGGAGGGAACACTGAAGCTTTCTTT,CASSPNVGGNTEAFF
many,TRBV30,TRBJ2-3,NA,TGTGCCTGGATAGGAGTAGCGATCAGCACAGATACGCAGTATTTT,CAWIGVAISTDTQYF
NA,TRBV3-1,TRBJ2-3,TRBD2,TGTGCCAGCAGCCTACCGGGACTAGGGTCAGATACGCAGTATTTT,CASSLPGLGSDTQYF
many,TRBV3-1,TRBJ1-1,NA,TGTGCCAGCAGCTCGTGGGAGGAGCCAGAAGCTTTCTTT,CASSSWEEPEAFF
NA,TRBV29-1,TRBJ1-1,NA,TGCAGCGGCCGCCGACCGGGGGGAAGGAACACTGAAGCTTTCTTT,CSGRRPGGRNTEAFF
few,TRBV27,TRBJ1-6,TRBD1,TGTGCCAGCAGTTTATCGTACGTACAGGGGGCAAATTCACCCCTCCACTTT,CASSLSYVQGANSPLHF
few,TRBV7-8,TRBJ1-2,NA,TGTGCCAGCAGCTCAAACTCAGGTCGAGGCAGCTATGGCTACACCTTC,CASSSNSGRGSYGYTF
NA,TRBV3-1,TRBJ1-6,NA,TGTGCCAGCAGCCAAGACTTCGGGGGCTACTATAATTCACCCCTCCACTTT,CASSQDFGGYYNSPLHF
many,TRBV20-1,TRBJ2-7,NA,TGCAGTGCTCCTGTTTGGGGGGCCCTCTACGAGCAGTACTTC,CSAPVWGALYEQYF
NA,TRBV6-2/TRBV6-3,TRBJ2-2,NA,TGTGCCAGTAGAAACGCAGGGTCGGCCGGGGAGCTGTTTTTT,CASRNAGSAGELFF
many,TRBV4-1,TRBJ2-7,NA,TGCGCCAGCAGTGTCAGGGCGGGTTACGAGCAGTACTTC,CASSVRAGYEQYF
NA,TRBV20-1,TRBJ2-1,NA,TGCAGTGCTAGAGATCGTAGCTTGGGGCAGTTCTTC,CSARDRSLGQFF
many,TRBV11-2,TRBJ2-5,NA,TGTGCCAGCAGCTTCGGACAGTTCCAAGAGACCCAGTACTTC,CASSFGQFQETQYF
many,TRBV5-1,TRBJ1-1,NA,TGCGCCAGCAGCTTACCCGGCGGTGAAACTGAAGCTTTCTTT,CASSLPGGETEAFF
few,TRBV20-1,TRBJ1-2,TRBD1,TGCAGTGCTACCACCCCGGGACAGGGGGATGAGAATAACTATGGCTACACCTTC,CSATTPGQGDENNYGYTF
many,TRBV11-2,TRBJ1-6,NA,TGTGCCAGCAGGAATATGGTTTCGCGCTCACCCCTCCACTTT,CASRNMVSRSPLHF